This T cell receptor beta chain is drawn from a study of cytomegalovirus exposure and HLA in healthy donors. PCR was performed using 60 Vbeta and 13 Jbeta primers. TCRdb keeps only in-frame clones here, not all; method: immunoSEQ multiplex PCR. The data hold about 160,000 clones, with 75% to 90% observed a single time. The germline gives CDR1 SGHRS, CDR2 YFSETQ. The CDR3 spans 14 residues. The trim removed 3 bases at V and 4 bases at J, leaving 4 bases unmatched. The sample taken for sequencing was PBMCs. The clonotype originates from a man aged 50 to 60 in good health and CMV-seropositive. The chain combines TRBV5-1 with TRBJ1-2, with 9 bases aligning to TRBD1. The CDR3 here is CASSSGTGTYGYTF. The CDR3 DNA reads TGCGCCAGCAGCTCGGGGACAGGGACCTATGGCTACACCTTC.